A single sample is the source of the 6 T cell receptor beta chains below, sequenced in a study of blood T cells in healthy people across ages. A second PCR, run for about 6 to 11 cycles, used a sample-barcoded 5' primer plus a J-beta primer mix. A single record per CDR3 protein comes from TCRdb applying MiXCR to the 5' RACE reads. The data hold a few hundred thousand distinct CDR3 sequences, with about 25% observed a single time. These data also formed part of another study, on T cells of mothers and their children.

The sample was blood. Source of these receptors: a boy younger than 10 in good health.

This clonotype has a handful of counts. V and J are TRBV5-1 and TRBJ1-4, with 10 bases matching TRBD1. This CDR3 has 16 amino acids. Trimming at V came to 3 bases and at J to 5 bases, leaving 7 bases not matched to a gene. Germline V CDR1 and CDR2: SGHRS, YFSETQ. Here the CDR3 reads CASSSTGGVGNEKLFF. CDR3 nucleotide sequence: TGCGCCAGCAGCTCGACAGGGGGCGTGGGGAATGAAAAACTGTTTTTT. Using reference TRBV5-1 and TRBJ1-4 for the parts outside the CDR3, the full variable domain is KAGVTQTPRYLIKTRGQQVTLSCSPISGHRSVSWYQQTPGQGLQFLFEYFSETQRNKGNFPGRFSGRQFSNSRSEMNVSTLELGDSALYLCASSSTGGVGNEKLFFGSGTQLSVL.

V gene TRBV7-9 combines with J gene TRBJ2-4; maybe TRBD2 (6 bases). Germline-derived CDR1 and CDR2 are SEHNR and FQNEAQ (reference sequence). V lost 5 bases to trimming and J lost 9 bases, with 11 bases between them. There are 12 residues in the CDR3. This CDR3 reads CASSGYGGIQYF. CDR3 in DNA: TGTGCCAGCAGCGGCTACGGGGGCATTCAGTACTTC.

The V call is TRBV29-1, the J call TRBJ2-1; 10 bases are a match to TRBD2. The CDR3 consists of 14 residues. V was clipped by 6 bases and J by 4 bases; unmatched bases: 6. The V gene's germline CDR1 is SQVTM and CDR2 ANQGSEA. Here the CDR3 DNA reads TGCAGCGTAGAGGGGACTAGCGTATACAATGAGCAGTTCTTC. Its protein is CSVEGTSVYNEQFF.

This chain connects TRBV13 to TRBJ1-2, with D unclear. The CDR3 is 15 residues long. With 4 bases removed from V and 0 bases from J, the gap between germline ends came to 12 bases. The germline V gene encodes CDR1 PRHDT and CDR2 FYEKMQ (reference sequence). CDR3 bases: TGTGCCAGCAGCTCGTATTCCAGGCCTAACTATGGCTACACCTTC. This codes for CASSSYSRPNYGYTF.

The sample holds a few counts of this clonotype. The V gene is TRBV7-2, the J gene TRBJ1-6, with D tentatively TRBD1 (5 bases). The CDR3 consists of 15 residues. The V end lost 2 bases, the J end lost 7 bases, and 12 bases lay between the germline ends. Per the germline V gene, CDR1 is SGHTA and CDR2 is FQGNSA. The CDR3 coding sequence is TGTGCCAGCAGCTTAAACCCAGGGCCAAATTCACCCCTCCACTTT. Its protein is CASSLNPGPNSPLHF. Variable domain in full (rest from reference TRBV7-2 and TRBJ1-6): GAGVSQSPSNKVTEKGKDVELRCDPISGHTALYWYRQSLGQGLEFLIYFQGNSAPDKSGLPSDRFSAERTGGSVSTLTIQRTQQEDSAVYLCASSLNPGPNSPLHFGNGTRLTVT.

This clonotype has more than one count but fewer than ten. The chain is built from TRBV6-2 or TRBV6-3 and TRBJ2-5, with 7 nucleotides matching TRBD2. CDR1 and CDR2 (germline): MNHEY, SVGEGT. CDR3 length: 13 residues. V dropped 6 bases and J dropped 5; count of bases not matched to a gene: 6. The CDR3 region is CASRATSEETQYF. CDR3 coding DNA: TGTGCCAGCAGAGCTACTAGCGAGGAGACCCAGTACTTC.